Shown below are 12 T cell receptor beta chains from a single sample sequenced in a study of T cell responses to AZD1222 COVID-19 vaccine. Assay: immunoSEQ multiplex PCR; the TCRdb copy retains only in-frame clones and omits some. The table has 90,000 to 120,000 clones, roughly 90% seen once. Sequenced here: peripheral blood, sampled on day 0 of AZD1222 vaccination. The origin of the receptors is an adult in good health.

V and J are TRBV28 and TRBJ1-1, with no clear D. The CDR3 is 14 residues long. Per germline, CDR1 MDHEN and CDR2 SYDVKM. V was clipped by 4 bases and J by 1 base, with 10 bases between them. The CDR3 here is CASSSGGSNTEAFF. In DNA, the CDR3 is TGTGCCAGCAGTTCCGGTGGGTCGAACACTGAAGCTTTCTTT.

CDR3 amino acids: CASKTRAGSSYEQYF. CDR3 nucleotide sequence: TGTGCCAGCAAAACCAGGGCCGGATCATCCTACGAGCAGTACTTC. The V gene is TRBV6-5, the J gene TRBJ2-7; tentative D call: TRBD1 (5 bases). Germline CDR1 reads MNHEY; CDR2 reads SVGAGI. The CDR3 runs 15 residues. The V and J ends lost 7 bases and 1 base respectively, with 17 bases between them.

The chain joins TRBV9 to TRBJ2-7; D is perhaps TRBD2 (6 bases). Germline assignment: CDR1 SGDLS and CDR2 YYNGEE. The CDR3 extends over 15 amino acids. The V gene lost 0 bases and the J gene lost 6 bases, with 16 bases spanning the gap. CDR3 nucleotides: TGTGCCAGCAGCGTAGACGGGGTATCCGGGAGCGAGCAGTACTTC. Its translation is CASSVDGVSGSEQYF.

V is TRBV27 and J is TRBJ2-5; 10 positions agree with TRBD2. Germline loops: CDR1 MNHEY, CDR2 SMNVEV (reference sequence). The CDR3 contains 15 residues. V was clipped by 3 bases and J by 2 bases; unmatched bases: 3. CDR3 bases: TGTGCCAGCAGTTTTGGACTAGCGGCTCAAGAGACCCAGTACTTC. Translated, it gives CASSFGLAAQETQYF.

The gene calls are TRBV6-2 or TRBV6-3 and TRBJ2-1, with D perhaps TRBD1 (5 bases). Germline CDR1 MNHEY, CDR2 SVGEGT. The CDR3 is 13 amino acids. The germline V and J ends were trimmed by 4 bases and 10 bases, with 14 bases remaining between them. CDR3 bases: TGTGCCAGCAGTTCACTTCAGGGATCAGAGCAGTTCTTC. Translation: CASSSLQGSEQFF.

The genes are TRBV6-1 and TRBJ1-2, with D possibly matching TRBD1 (6 bases). V shed 1 base and J shed 8 bases, with 11 bases lying between them. The CDR3 sequence is 13 residues long. The germline V gene encodes CDR1 MNHNS and CDR2 SASEGT. CDR3 bases: TGTGCCAGCAGTGAAGGAGGGGGGTACGGCTACACCTTC. It specifies CASSEGGGYGYTF.

This clone was counted once. This chain links TRBV18 with TRBJ2-3; weak D call: TRBD2 (6 bases). V lost 0 bases, J lost 8 bases, and 12 bases lay in between. CDR3 size: 14 residues. Germline CDR1 and CDR2: KGHSH and LQKENI. The CDR3 bases are TGTGCCAGCTCACCACCGTGGCGGGACGGTACGCAGTATTTT. Translated, it gives CASSPPWRDGTQYF.

The V gene is TRBV3-1 (or the pseudogene TRBV3-2), the J gene TRBJ1-6; TRBD1 agrees at 9 bases. This CDR3 region has 15 residues. The V gene's germline CDR1 is LGHDT and CDR2 YNNKEL (reference sequence). The trim removed 1 base at V and 10 bases at J, leaving 5 bases unmatched. CDR3 sequence reads: CASSQVGTGRSPLHF. The CDR3 nucleotides read TGTGCCAGCAGCCAAGTCGGGACAGGGAGGTCACCCCTCCACTTT.

The rearrangement uses TRBV18 and TRBJ1-4, with D maybe TRBD1 (6 bases). The V gene's germline CDR1 is KGHSH and CDR2 LQKENI. V was trimmed by 3 bases and J by 5 bases, leaving 10 bases between them. The CDR3 totals 14 residues. The CDR3 DNA reads TGTGCCAGCTCACCCCGGACAGAAAATGAAAAACTGTTTTTT. Its translation: CASSPRTENEKLFF.

The chain recombines TRBV7-8 with TRBJ1-6; D remains ambiguous. There are 14 residues in the CDR3. V was pared by 3 bases and J by 9 bases, with 12 bases between. CDR1 is SGHVS and CDR2 is FQNEAQ in the germline V gene. This CDR3 reads CASSLSRSPSPLHF. In nucleotides, the CDR3 is TGTGCCAGCAGCTTGTCCCGTAGCCCTTCACCCCTCCACTTT.

The V gene is TRBV5-1, the J gene TRBJ1-5, with D uncertain. V dropped 4 bases and J dropped 0 bases, with 5 bases sitting between them. Germline values: CDR1 SGHRS, CDR2 YFSETQ. This CDR3 contains 13 residues. This CDR3 reads CASSADSNQPQHF. As DNA, the CDR3 is TGCGCCAGCAGCGCCGATAGCAATCAGCCCCAGCATTTT.

This chain joins TRBV19 and TRBJ1-2; D gene uncertain. CDR1 is LNHDA and CDR2 is SQIVND in the germline V gene (reference sequence). The CDR3 is 17 amino acids. Trimming stripped 2 bases from V and 4 bases from J, with 20 bases between. The CDR3 reads CASSIRSSMRGAYGYTF. For the CDR3, the DNA is TGTGCCAGTAGTATAAGGAGTTCGATGCGGGGTGCCTATGGCTACACCTTC.